Listed below are T cell receptor beta chains from one sample, sequenced in a study of glioma-infiltrating T cells after dendritic cell vaccination. The protocol was immunoSEQ multiplex PCR, while the TCRdb copy is restricted to in-frame clones and leaves out a portion. The sample records about 58,000 clones, 70% to 85% being singletons. The starting material was blood, obtained after dendritic cell vaccination. The receptors originated from a human donor with glioblastoma. Both conserved end residues are part of each CDR3. A D gene is named only where the DNA matches it firmly. A row's size may be missing; if present it is once, few, many or a size class.

TRBJ1-1 | NA | NA | TRBV5-6 | CASSLWSTEAFF | TGTGCCAGCAGCTTGTGGAGCACTGAAGCTTTCTTT
TRBJ2-5 | NA | NA | TRBV2 | CASRAPRDYQETQYF | TGTGCCAGCAGGGCCCCCCGGGACTACCAAGAGACCCAGTACTTC
TRBJ2-7 | TRBD2 | NA | TRBV13 | CASSPSGDAEQYF | TGTGCCAGCAGTCCAAGCGGGGACGCCGAGCAGTACTTC
TRBJ1-1 | NA | once | TRBV27 | CASSLQMSNTEAFF | TGTGCCAGCAGTCTTCAGATGTCGAACACTGAAGCTTTCTTT
TRBJ2-7 | NA | NA | TRBV30 | CAWSLRQGYEQYF | TGTGCCTGGAGTTTGAGGCAGGGCTACGAGCAGTACTTC
TRBJ2-6 | TRBD1 | NA | TRBV5-4 | CASRDRGLSGANVLTF | TGTGCCAGCCGGGACAGGGGTCTCTCTGGGGCCAACGTCCTGACTTTC
TRBJ2-6 | TRBD1 | NA | TRBV11-2 | CASSWTGRGPGANVLTF | TGTGCCAGCAGCTGGACAGGTCGGGGTCCTGGGGCCAACGTCCTGACTTTC
TRBJ2-7 | NA | NA | TRBV11-3 | CASSLGPDSTYEQYF | TGTGCCAGCAGCTTAGGTCCGGACAGTACCTACGAGCAGTACTTC
TRBJ2-1 | NA | once | TRBV7-3 | CASSPGGGSSYNEQFF | TGTGCCAGCAGCCCGGGGGGCGGTAGCTCCTACAATGAGCAGTTCTTC
TRBJ2-7 | TRBD1 | NA | TRBV7-8 | CASSPVTGTGDSYEQYF | TGTGCCAGCAGCCCCGTCACCGGGACAGGGGACTCCTACGAGCAGTACTTC
TRBJ1-4 | TRBD1 | NA | TRBV30 | CAWSSPGQGAEKLFF | TGTGCCTGGAGTAGCCCGGGACAGGGGGCTGAAAAACTGTTTTTT
TRBJ2-7 | TRBD2 | NA | TRBV2 | CASSSLAGAPGEQYF | TGTGCCAGCAGTTCTCTAGCGGGGGCCCCAGGCGAGCAGTACTTC
TRBJ2-1 | NA | NA | TRBV29-1 | CSVDAGDRYNEQFF | TGCAGCGTTGACGCCGGGGATCGTTACAATGAGCAGTTCTTC
TRBJ2-1 | NA | NA | TRBV4-1 | CASSRGRVRSYNEQFF | TGCGCCAGCAGCCGGGGCAGGGTACGGTCCTACAATGAGCAGTTCTTC
TRBJ2-1 | NA | once | TRBV27 | CASSLSSSSYNEQFF | TGTGCCAGCAGTTTATCGTCGAGCTCCTACAATGAGCAGTTCTTC
TRBJ2-2 | TRBD1 | NA | TRBV27 | CASSTIRGRSGELFF | TGTGCCAGCAGTACCATCAGGGGGCGATCCGGGGAGCTGTTTTTT
TRBJ2-2 | TRBD1 | few | TRBV10-3 | CAISEGTGDTGELFF | TGTGCCATCAGTGAGGGGACAGGAGATACCGGGGAGCTGTTTTTT
TRBJ2-5 | NA | once | TRBV2 | CASSVLQASPETQYF | TGTGCCAGCAGTGTTTTACAGGCCTCTCCCGAGACCCAGTACTTC
TRBJ2-3 | TRBD1 | few | TRBV7-9 | CASSLGGGQGSSGSQYF | TGTGCCAGCAGCTTAGGGGGCGGACAGGGGTCTTCCGGTTCGCAGTATTTT